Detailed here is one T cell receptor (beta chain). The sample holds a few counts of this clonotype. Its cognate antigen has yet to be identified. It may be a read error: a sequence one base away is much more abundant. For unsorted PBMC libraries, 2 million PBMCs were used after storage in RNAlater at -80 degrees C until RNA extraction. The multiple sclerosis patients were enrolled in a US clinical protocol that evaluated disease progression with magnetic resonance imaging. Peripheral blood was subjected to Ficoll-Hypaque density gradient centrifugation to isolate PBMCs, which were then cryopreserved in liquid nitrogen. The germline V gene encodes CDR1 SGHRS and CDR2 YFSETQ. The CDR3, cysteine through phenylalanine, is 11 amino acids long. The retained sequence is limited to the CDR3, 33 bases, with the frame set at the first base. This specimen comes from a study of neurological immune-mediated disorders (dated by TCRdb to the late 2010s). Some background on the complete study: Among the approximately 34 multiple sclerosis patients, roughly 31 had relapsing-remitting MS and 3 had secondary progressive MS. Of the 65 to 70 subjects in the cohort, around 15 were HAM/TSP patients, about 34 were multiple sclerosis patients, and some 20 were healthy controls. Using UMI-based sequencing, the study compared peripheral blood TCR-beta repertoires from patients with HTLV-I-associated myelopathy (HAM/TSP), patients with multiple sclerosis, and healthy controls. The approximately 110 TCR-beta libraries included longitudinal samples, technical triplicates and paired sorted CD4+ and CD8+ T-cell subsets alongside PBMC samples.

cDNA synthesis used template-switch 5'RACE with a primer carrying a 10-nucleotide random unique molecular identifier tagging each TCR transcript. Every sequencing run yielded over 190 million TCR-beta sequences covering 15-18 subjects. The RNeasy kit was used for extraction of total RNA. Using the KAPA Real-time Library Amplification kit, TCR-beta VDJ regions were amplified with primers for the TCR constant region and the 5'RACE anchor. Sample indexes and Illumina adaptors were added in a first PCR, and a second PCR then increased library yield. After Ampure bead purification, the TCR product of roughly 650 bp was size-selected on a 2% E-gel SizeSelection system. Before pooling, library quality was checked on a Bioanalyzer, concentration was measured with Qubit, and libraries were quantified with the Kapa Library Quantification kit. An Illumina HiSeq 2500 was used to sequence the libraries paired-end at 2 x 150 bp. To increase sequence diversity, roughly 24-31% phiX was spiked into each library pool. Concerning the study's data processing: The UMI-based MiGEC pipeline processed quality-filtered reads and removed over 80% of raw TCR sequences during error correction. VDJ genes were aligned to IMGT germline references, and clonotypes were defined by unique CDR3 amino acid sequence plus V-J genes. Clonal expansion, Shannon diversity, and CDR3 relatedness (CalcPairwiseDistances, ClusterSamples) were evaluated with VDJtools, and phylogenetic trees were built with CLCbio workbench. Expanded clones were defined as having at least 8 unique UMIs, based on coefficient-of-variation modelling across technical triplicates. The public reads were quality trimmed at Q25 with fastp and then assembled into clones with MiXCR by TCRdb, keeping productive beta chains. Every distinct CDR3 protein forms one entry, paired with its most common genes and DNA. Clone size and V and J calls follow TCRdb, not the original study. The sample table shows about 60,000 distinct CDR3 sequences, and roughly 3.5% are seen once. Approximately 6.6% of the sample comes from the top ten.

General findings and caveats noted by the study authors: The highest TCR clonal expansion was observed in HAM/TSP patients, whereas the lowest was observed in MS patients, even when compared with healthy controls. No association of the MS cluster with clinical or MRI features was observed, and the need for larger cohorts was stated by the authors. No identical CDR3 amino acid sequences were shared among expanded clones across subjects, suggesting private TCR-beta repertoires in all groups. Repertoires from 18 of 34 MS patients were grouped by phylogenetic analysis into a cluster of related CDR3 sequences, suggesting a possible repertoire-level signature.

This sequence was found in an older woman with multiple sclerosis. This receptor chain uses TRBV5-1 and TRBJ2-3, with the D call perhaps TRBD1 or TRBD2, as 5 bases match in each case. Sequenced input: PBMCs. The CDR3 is CDSRDQDTQYF. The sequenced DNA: TGCGACAGCAGGGACCAAGATACGCAGTATTTT.